These 28 T cell receptor beta chains originate from one sample sequenced in a study of T cell changes during pregnancy in multiple sclerosis. Sequencing was performed with immunoSEQ multiplex PCR; in TCRdb, only in-frame clones are kept and a portion is missing. The sample shows 30,000 to 35,000 clones, about nine tenths of them seen only once. This specimen was CD8+ T cells from peripheral blood mononuclear cells, taken in the first trimester of pregnancy. The receptors were sampled from a female donor with multiple sclerosis, enrolled in a pregnancy study.

This sequence joins TRBV28 and TRBJ2-7, with 8 bases matching TRBD1. The germline V gene encodes CDR1 MDHEN and CDR2 SYDVKM. The CDR3 length is 17 residues. Unmatched junction bases numbered 10, after V lost 3 bases and J lost 0 bases. Here the CDR3 DNA reads TGTGCCAGCAGTTTCCAAAGGGACAGGAGTTCCTCCTACGAGCAGTACTTC. Translating it yields CASSFQRDRSSSYEQYF.

CDR3 sequence (DNA): TGTGCCAGCAGCCTCCCGGGGGAAGGCGGGAGCTCCTACGAGCAGTACTTC. Translation gives CASSLPGEGGSSYEQYF. The chain joins TRBV7-8 to TRBJ2-7; TRBD2 matches at 7 bases. Germline V lookup: CDR1 SGHVS, CDR2 FQNEAQ. V shed 5 bases, J shed 0 bases, and the junction held 13 bases outside the gene matches. This CDR3 is 17 amino acids long.

This clone was seen a single time. The CDR3, as DNA: TGTGCCAGCAGCGCGAGACTAGCCGCGAACACCGGGGAGCTGTTTTTT. Translating gives CASSARLAANTGELFF. This chain connects TRBV13 to TRBJ2-2, with 7 nucleotides matching TRBD2. V was pared by 5 bases and J by 0 bases, with 6 bases of the junction left unmatched. The CDR3 covers 16 residues. The germline V gene encodes CDR1 PRHDT and CDR2 FYEKMQ (reference sequence).

The gene calls are TRBV6-6 and TRBJ1-2; D might be TRBD1 (5 bases). V lost 6 bases and J 4 bases, leaving 18 bases between the germline ends. The CDR3 runs to 15 residues. Germline CDR1 MNHNY, CDR2 SVGAGI (reference sequence). The CDR3 DNA reads as TGTGCCAGCAGCCCTCCAGGGAGGGTCCCCTATGGCTACACCTTC. Translated: CASSPPGRVPYGYTF.

This clone was observed a handful of times. The chain carries TRBV9 and TRBJ2-1; 13 nucleotides agree with TRBD2. V lost 2 bases to trimming and J lost 7 bases; unmatched junction nucleotides: 3. This CDR3 is 15 amino acids long. Germline V gene data show CDR1 as SGDLS and CDR2 as YYNGEE. DNA for the CDR3: TGTGCCAGCAGCGTGTGGACTAGCGGGAGTAATGAGCAGTTCTTC. As protein: CASSVWTSGSNEQFF.

The chain employs TRBV7-3 and TRBJ2-1; 10 bases are a match to TRBD2. The J segment lost 5 bases and the V segment lost 2 bases, leaving 6 bases of the junction unmatched. Germline CDR1 SGHTA, CDR2 FQGTGA. CDR3 length: 16 residues. The CDR3 DNA follows: TGTGCCAGCAGCTTACTTTCTAGCGGGAGTGACAATGAGCAGTTCTTC. Protein sequence: CASSLLSSGSDNEQFF.

The rearrangement links TRBV7-9 to TRBJ1-2, with no clear D. There are 16 residues in the CDR3. V lost 4 bases and J lost 4, with 19 bases in between. Germline lookup yields CDR1 SEHNR and CDR2 FQNEAQ (reference sequence). The DNA for the CDR3 is TGTGCCAGCAGCTCCCGGGCGAGAGAGGAGGTCTATGGCTACACCTTC. It codes for CASSSRAREEVYGYTF.

This chain joins TRBV15 and TRBJ2-3; D perhaps matches TRBD1 (5 bases). V was clipped by 6 bases and J by 0 bases, with 7 bases between them. The CDR3 runs 13 residues. CDR1 is LNHNV, CDR2 YYDKDF, per germline (reference sequence). The CDR3 bases are TGTGCCACCAGAACAGGAAGCACAGATACGCAGTATTTT. It translates to CATRTGSTDTQYF.

This chain joins TRBV28 and TRBJ1-1, with a tentative D call TRBD1 (5 bases). Between the trimmed V and J ends, which lost 6 bases and 4 bases, there was a span of 12 bases. Per the germline V gene, CDR1 is MDHEN and CDR2 is SYDVKM. CDR3 length equals 13 residues. CDR3 DNA: TGTGCCAGCAGCCTTGGGGCAGCCACTGAAGCTTTCTTT. This sequence encodes CASSLGAATEAFF. Full variable domain (missing parts from reference TRBV28 and TRBJ1-1): DVKVTQSSRYLVKRTGEKVFLECVQDMDHENMFWYRQDPGLGLRLIYFSYDVKMKEKGDIPEGYSVSREKKERFSLILESASTNQTSMYLCASSLGAATEAFFGQGTRLTVV.

This chain connects TRBV30 to TRBJ2-2; 7 nucleotides line up with TRBD2. The CDR3 spans 14 residues. V shed 1 base and J 4 bases; nucleotides not matched to a gene: 3. CDR1 is GTSNPN and CDR2 is SVGIG in the germline V gene (reference sequence). This chain's CDR3 is CAWSGGGITGELFF. CDR3 nucleotides: TGTGCCTGGAGTGGGGGAGGGATCACCGGGGAGCTGTTTTTT.

This chain joins TRBV4-1 and TRBJ1-5, with D possibly TRBD1 on 5 matching bases. The V gene's germline CDR1 is MGHRA and CDR2 YSYEKL. CDR3 length: 17 amino acids. Trimming took 1 base from V and 1 from J, leaving 14 bases between them. CDR3 nucleotides: TGCGCCAGCAGCCAAGCTGGGGTCGGGGGGAGCAATCAGCCCCAGCATTTT. Encoded protein: CASSQAGVGGSNQPQHF.

V gene TRBV28 combines with J gene TRBJ1-5; 8 bases match TRBD1. CDR3 length: 14 amino acids. Per germline, CDR1 MDHEN and CDR2 SYDVKM. The ends lost 7 bases at V and 7 bases at J; junction bases unmatched: 9. CDR3 DNA sequence: TGTGCCAGCAATGCTGGACAGGGAGTACAGCCCCAGCATTTT. The encoded protein is CASNAGQGVQPQHF.

This chain links TRBV7-2 with TRBJ2-7, with D perhaps TRBD2 (5 bases). The CDR3 length is 14 residues. Germline lookup yields CDR1 SGHTA and CDR2 FQGNSA. Deletions cut 5 bases from V and 3 bases from J, with 14 bases between. This CDR3 reads CASSKAERYYEQYF. The CDR3 DNA sequence: TGTGCCAGCAGCAAAGCGGAGCGGTACTACGAGCAGTACTTC.

The V gene is TRBV5-4, the J gene TRBJ2-1; tentative D call: TRBD2 (5 bases). V lost 3 bases, J lost 6 bases, and 22 bases lay in between. Germline lookup yields CDR1 SGHNT and CDR2 YYREEE (reference sequence). This CDR3 has 17 amino acids. In DNA form, the CDR3 reads TGTGCCAGCAGCTCCGTACTCCGGGGATTCGAAGGCAATGAGCAGTTCTTC. As protein: CASSSVLRGFEGNEQFF.

The chain recombines TRBV2 with TRBJ2-7, with a tentative D call TRBD2 (5 bases). CDR3 length equals 15 residues. CDR1 and CDR2 from the germline V gene are SNHLY and FYNNEI. Trimming took off 5 bases at V and 0 bases at J, with 14 bases between the two ends. CDR3 loop: CASSRSSASSYEQYF. CDR3 nucleotide sequence: TGTGCCAGCAGTCGAAGTAGCGCAAGCTCCTACGAGCAGTACTTC.

This clone was found a few times. This chain links TRBV29-1 with TRBJ2-1; D not certain. CDR1 and CDR2 from the germline V gene are SQVTM and ANQGSEA. V dropped 4 bases and J dropped 7 bases, with 14 bases sitting between them. This CDR3 is built from 13 residues. CDR3 sequence: CSVAAPVGNEQFF. As DNA, the CDR3 is TGCAGCGTTGCAGCTCCCGTCGGGAATGAGCAGTTCTTC.

The genes are TRBV14 and TRBJ2-7, with 8 bases identical to TRBD2. After removal of 4 bases from V and 0 bases from J, the junction contained 11 bases not matched to a gene. The CDR3 contains 17 residues. The germline gives CDR1 SGHDN, CDR2 FVKESK. In DNA, the CDR3 is TGTGCCAGCAGCCCTCAGGGGACCGGGACTAGCTCCTACGAGCAGTACTTC. It translates to CASSPQGTGTSSYEQYF. The full variable domain, in which reference TRBV14 and TRBJ2-7 provide the parts outside the CDR3, is EAGVTQFPSHSVIEKGQTVTLRCDPISGHDNLYWYRRVMGKEIKFLLHFVKESKQDESGMPNNRFLAERTGGTYSTLKVQPAELEDSGVYFCASSPQGTGTSSYEQYFGPGTRLTVT.

This chain joins TRBV4-2 and TRBJ2-1; 8 nucleotides agree with TRBD2. The CDR3 spans 17 residues. Germline V gene sequence: CDR1 LGHNA, CDR2 YNFKEQ. V was pared by 0 bases and J by 6 bases, with 10 bases of the junction left unmatched. The CDR3: CASSQELGTSRVNEQFF. The CDR3 DNA sequence: TGTGCCAGCAGCCAAGAGTTAGGGACTAGTCGTGTCAATGAGCAGTTCTTC.

This chain uses TRBV27 with TRBJ1-2; D is unclear. The ends were cut back, 6 bases at V and 4 bases at J, with 12 bases in the middle. The CDR3 has 13 amino acids. CDR1 MNHEY and CDR2 SMNVEV come from the germline V gene (reference sequence). CDR3 sequence: CASSPQVSYGYTF. The CDR3 DNA reads TGTGCCAGCAGCCCGCAGGTCTCCTATGGCTACACCTTC.

V gene TRBV9 combines with J gene TRBJ2-7; 9 positions match TRBD1. Germline V gene data show CDR1 as SGDLS and CDR2 as YYNGEE. V shed 0 bases and J 3 bases; nucleotides not matched to a gene: 7. This CDR3 has 16 amino acids. CDR3 in DNA: TGTGCCAGCAGCGTAGGAAGCGGGACAGGGAACTACGAGCAGTACTTC. This gives the protein CASSVGSGTGNYEQYF.

The chain combines TRBV6-1 with TRBJ2-3; TRBD1 might be the D (6 bases). The CDR3 covers 15 residues. The V end lost 2 bases, the J end lost 1 base, and 10 bases lay between the germline ends. Germline lookup yields CDR1 MNHNS and CDR2 SASEGT. The CDR3 DNA sequence: TGTGCCAGCAGTGAATATTCAGGGGGCACAGATACGCAGTATTTT. It codes for CASSEYSGGTDTQYF.

J is TRBJ2-5 and V is TRBV6-1; tentative D call: TRBD2 (6 bases). The germline V gene encodes CDR1 MNHNS and CDR2 SASEGT. Trimming cost V 6 bases and J 4 bases, with 18 bases left between them. This CDR3 is built from 15 residues. The CDR3 loop reads CASSLQDGGSETQYF. Written as DNA, the CDR3 is TGTGCCAGCAGCCTACAAGACGGGGGATCAGAGACCCAGTACTTC.

The chain carries TRBV28 and TRBJ1-5; D remains unclear. Trimming took 8 bases from V and 0 from J, leaving 17 bases between them. The CDR3 loop spans 16 amino acids. In germline, CDR1 is MDHEN, CDR2 SYDVKM. In nucleotides, the CDR3 is TGTGCCAGCCGGGGTGGGGAGGTGTATAGCAATCAGCCCCAGCATTTT. Its translation is CASRGGEVYSNQPQHF.

This clone is a singleton in its sample. The chain couples TRBV7-8 to TRBJ2-4; 8 bases align to TRBD1. Germline assignment: CDR1 SGHVS and CDR2 FQNEAQ. The CDR3 covers 16 residues. Trimming at V came to 2 bases and at J to 0 bases, leaving 3 bases not matched to a gene. The CDR3 loop reads CASSLRTGRAKNIQYF. The DNA for the CDR3 is TGTGCCAGCAGCTTACGGACAGGGCGAGCCAAAAACATTCAGTACTTC.

The chain has TRBV9 and TRBJ2-1; D gene ambiguous. The CDR3 contains 15 residues. Germline V CDR1 and CDR2: SGDLS, YYNGEE. V was clipped by 4 bases and J by 0 bases, with 11 bases between them. For the CDR3, the DNA is TGTGCCAGCAGCCCCAGTGACTCCTCCTACAATGAGCAGTTCTTC. Translation gives CASSPSDSSYNEQFF.

This sequence joins TRBV5-1 and TRBJ2-5; 9 nucleotides line up with TRBD2. Germline CDR1 and CDR2: SGHRS and YFSETQ. CDR3 length: 15 amino acids. V was pared by 5 bases and J by 5 bases, with 10 bases of the junction left unmatched. The CDR3 reads CASSQGGRAGETQYF. The CDR3 nucleotides read TGCGCCAGCAGTCAAGGCGGGAGGGCCGGGGAGACCCAGTACTTC. Looking up the rest from reference TRBV5-1 and TRBJ2-5 gives the full variable domain: KAGVTQTPRYLIKTRGQQVTLSCSPISGHRSVSWYQQTPGQGLQFLFEYFSETQRNKGNFPGRFSGRQFSNSRSEMNVSTLELGDSALYLCASSQGGRAGETQYFGPGTRLLVL.

This chain links TRBV7-9 with TRBJ2-3, with D maybe TRBD1 (6 bases). Trimming removed 10 bases at V and 2 bases at J, with 13 bases between. CDR1 and CDR2 (germline): SEHNR, FQNEAQ (reference sequence). The CDR3 runs to 13 residues. DNA for the CDR3: TGTGCCACCGGGACAAGTTACACAGATACGCAGTATTTT. As protein: CATGTSYTDTQYF.

This clone showed up just once. The chain combines TRBV7-9 with TRBJ2-7; the match to TRBD2 covers 7 bases. The length of the CDR3 is 15 residues. The junction had 9 bases not matched to a gene; V was cut back by 5 bases and J by 2 bases. CDR1 is SEHNR and CDR2 is FQNEAQ in the germline V gene (reference sequence). CDR3 DNA: TGTGCCAGCAGCAGACTCAGGGCGGGAGCCTACGAGCAGTACTTC. It yields the protein CASSRLRAGAYEQYF.